This T cell receptor (beta chain) was retrieved from a study of blood T cells in healthy people across ages. A J-beta primer mix and a sample-barcoded 5' primer were used in a second PCR of roughly 6 to 11 cycles. At least 3 million CDR3-containing paired-end reads were obtained per sample. TCRdb re-derived calls from the 5' RACE reads in MiXCR, one entry per CDR3 protein. This table has under 800,000 distinct CDR3 sequences, 40% to 45% appearing once. At least 5.5 micrograms of total RNA were extracted per sample. The CDR3 is made up of 15 amino acids. Looked up from germline, CDR1 is MNHEY and CDR2 is SVGEGT. Trimming at V came to 7 bases and at J to 4 bases, leaving 8 bases not matched to a gene. This clonotype was seen more than once but under ten times.

The clonotype was recovered from a woman aged 60-75 years in good health. The chain carries TRBV6-2 or TRBV6-3 and TRBJ2-2, with 8 bases lining up with TRBD1. Sample: blood. For the CDR3, the DNA is TGTGCCAGCACCGTCAGGGGGCAAGGCACCGGGGAGCTGTTTTTT. It encodes CASTVRGQGTGELFF.